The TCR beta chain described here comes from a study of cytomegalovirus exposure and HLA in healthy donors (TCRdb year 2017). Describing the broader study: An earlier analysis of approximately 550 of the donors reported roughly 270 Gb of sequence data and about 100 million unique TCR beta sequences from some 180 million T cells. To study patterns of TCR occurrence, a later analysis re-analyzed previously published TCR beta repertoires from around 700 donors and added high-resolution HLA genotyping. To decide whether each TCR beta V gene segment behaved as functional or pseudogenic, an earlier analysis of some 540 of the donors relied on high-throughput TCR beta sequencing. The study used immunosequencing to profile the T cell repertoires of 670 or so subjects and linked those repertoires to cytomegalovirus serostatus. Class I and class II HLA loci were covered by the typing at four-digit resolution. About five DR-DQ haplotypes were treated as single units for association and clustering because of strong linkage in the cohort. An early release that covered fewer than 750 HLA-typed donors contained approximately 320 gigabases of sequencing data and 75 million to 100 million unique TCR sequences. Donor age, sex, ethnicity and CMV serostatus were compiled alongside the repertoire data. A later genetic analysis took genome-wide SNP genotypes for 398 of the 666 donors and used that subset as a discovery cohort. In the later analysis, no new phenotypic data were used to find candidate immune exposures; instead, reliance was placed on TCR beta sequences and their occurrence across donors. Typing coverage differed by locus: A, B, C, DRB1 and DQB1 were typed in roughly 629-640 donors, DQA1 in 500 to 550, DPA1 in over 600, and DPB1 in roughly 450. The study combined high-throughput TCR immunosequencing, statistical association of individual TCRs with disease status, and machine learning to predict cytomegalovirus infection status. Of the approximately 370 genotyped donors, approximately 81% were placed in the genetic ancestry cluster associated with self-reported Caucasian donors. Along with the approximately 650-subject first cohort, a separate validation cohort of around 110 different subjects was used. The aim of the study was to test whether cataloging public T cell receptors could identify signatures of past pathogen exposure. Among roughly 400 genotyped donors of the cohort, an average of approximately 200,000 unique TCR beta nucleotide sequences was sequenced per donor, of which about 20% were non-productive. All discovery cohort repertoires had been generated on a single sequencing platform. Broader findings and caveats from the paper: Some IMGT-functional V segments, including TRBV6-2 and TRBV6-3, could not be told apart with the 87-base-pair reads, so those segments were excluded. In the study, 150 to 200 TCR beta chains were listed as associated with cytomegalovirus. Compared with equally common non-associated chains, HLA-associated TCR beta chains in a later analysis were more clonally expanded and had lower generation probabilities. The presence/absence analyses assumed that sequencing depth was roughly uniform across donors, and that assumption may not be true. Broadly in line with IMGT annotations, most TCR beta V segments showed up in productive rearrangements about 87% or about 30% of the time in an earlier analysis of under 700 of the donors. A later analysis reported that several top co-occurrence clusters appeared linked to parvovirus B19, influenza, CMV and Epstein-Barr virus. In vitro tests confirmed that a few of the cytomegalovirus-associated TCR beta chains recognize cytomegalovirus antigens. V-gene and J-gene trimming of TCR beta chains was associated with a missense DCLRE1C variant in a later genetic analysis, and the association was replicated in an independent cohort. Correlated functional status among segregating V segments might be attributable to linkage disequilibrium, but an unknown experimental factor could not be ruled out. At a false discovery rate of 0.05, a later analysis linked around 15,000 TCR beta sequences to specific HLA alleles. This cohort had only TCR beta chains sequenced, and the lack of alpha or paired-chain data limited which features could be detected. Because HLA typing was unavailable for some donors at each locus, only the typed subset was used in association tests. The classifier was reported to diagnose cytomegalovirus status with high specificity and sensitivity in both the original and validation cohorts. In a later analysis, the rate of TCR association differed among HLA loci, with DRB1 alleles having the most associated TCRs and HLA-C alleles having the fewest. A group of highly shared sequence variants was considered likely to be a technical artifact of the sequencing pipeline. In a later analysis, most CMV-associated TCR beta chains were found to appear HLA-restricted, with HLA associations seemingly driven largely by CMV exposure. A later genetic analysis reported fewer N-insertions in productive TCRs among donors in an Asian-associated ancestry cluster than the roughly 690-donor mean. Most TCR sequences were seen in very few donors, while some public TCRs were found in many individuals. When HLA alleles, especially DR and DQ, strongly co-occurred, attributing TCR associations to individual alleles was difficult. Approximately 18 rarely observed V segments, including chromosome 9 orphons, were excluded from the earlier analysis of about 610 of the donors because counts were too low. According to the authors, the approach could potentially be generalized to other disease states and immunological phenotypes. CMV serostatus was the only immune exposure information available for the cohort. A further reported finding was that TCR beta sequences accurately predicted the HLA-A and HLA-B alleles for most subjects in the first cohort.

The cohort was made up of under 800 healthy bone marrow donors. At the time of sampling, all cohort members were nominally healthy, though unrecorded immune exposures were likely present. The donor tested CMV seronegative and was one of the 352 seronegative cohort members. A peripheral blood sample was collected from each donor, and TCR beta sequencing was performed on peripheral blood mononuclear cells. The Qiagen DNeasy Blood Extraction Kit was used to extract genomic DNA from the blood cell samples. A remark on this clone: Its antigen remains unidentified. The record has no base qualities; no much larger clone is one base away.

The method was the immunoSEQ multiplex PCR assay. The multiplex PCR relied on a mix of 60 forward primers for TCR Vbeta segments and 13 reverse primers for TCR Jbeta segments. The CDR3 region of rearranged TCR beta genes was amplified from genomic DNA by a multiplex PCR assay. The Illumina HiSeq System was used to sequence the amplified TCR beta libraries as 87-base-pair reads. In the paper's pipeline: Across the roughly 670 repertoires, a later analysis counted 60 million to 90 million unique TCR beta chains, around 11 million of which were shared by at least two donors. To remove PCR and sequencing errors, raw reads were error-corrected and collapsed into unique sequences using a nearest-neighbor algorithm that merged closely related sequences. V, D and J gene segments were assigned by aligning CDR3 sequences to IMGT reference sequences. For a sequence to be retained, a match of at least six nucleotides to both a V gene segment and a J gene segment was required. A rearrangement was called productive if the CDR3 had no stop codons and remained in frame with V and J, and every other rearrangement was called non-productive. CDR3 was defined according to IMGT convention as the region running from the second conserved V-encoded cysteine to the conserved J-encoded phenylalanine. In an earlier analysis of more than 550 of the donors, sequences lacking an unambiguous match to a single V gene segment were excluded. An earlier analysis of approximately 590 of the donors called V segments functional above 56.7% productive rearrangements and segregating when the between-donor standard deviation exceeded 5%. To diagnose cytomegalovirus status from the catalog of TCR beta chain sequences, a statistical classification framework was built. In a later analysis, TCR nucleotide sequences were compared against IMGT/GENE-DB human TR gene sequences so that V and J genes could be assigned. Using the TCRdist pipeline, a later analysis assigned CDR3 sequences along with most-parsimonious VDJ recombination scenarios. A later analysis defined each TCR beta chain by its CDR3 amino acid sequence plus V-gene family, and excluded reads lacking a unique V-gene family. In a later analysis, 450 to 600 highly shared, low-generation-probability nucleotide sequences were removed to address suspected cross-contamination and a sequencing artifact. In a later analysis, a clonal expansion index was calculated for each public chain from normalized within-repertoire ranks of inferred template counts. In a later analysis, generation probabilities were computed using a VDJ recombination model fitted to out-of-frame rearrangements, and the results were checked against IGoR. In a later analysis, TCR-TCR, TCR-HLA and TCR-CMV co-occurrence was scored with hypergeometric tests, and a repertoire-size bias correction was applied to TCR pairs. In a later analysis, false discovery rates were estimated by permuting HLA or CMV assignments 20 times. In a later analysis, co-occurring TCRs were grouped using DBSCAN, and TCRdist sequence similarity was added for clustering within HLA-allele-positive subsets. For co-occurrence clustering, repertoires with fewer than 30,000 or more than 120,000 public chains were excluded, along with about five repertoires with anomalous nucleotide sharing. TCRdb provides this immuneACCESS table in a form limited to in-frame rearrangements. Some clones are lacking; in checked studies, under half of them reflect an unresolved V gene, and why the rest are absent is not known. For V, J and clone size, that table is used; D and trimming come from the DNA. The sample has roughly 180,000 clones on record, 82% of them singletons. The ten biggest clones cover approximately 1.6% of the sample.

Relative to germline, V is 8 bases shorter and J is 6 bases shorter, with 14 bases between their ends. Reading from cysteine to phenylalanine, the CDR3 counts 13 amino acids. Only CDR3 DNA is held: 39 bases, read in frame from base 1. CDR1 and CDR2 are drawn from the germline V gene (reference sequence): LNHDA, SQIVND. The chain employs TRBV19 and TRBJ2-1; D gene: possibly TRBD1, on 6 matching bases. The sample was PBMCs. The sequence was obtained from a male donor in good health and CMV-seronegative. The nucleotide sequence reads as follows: TGTGCCAGTCAAATTCAGGGGACCAATGAGCAGTTCTTC. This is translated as CASQIQGTNEQFF.